These 9 T cell receptor beta chains were sequenced from one sample in a study of regulatory T cells. Overall study findings and caveats: In CD3G-deficient patients, conventional CD4+ T cells were enriched for hydrophobic CDR3 residues at positions 6 and 7.

Their antigen targets remain unknown. The PCR used 52 TRBV and 13 TRBJ primers. Clones were read by immunoSEQ multiplex PCR, and TCRdb kept only the in-frame ones, dropping some. The table shows tens of thousands of clones, with around nine tenths occurring only once. Sequencing was done on a sample of conventional CD4+ T cells sorted from blood. The receptors were gathered from a child younger than 18 with CD3G deficiency.

The rearrangement uses TRBV6-1 and TRBJ1-5; 8 nucleotides line up with TRBD1. CDR1 MNHNS and CDR2 SASEGT come from the germline V gene. V gave up 6 bases and J gave up 0 bases; unmatched junction bases: 4. The CDR3 extends over 15 amino acids. Written as DNA, the CDR3 is TGTGCCAGCAGCGCAGGACAGGGTAGCAATCAGCCCCAGCATTTT. Amino acid sequence: CASSAGQGSNQPQHF.

V is TRBV27 and J is TRBJ2-5; 7 bases align to TRBD1. The CDR3 length is 13 residues. Germline V gene lookup returns CDR1 MNHEY and CDR2 SMNVEV (reference sequence). V shed 4 bases and J 7 bases; nucleotides not matched to a gene: 6. The CDR3 region has the DNA TGTGCCAGCAGTTCGGACAGGCGCGGGACCCAGTACTTC. Protein sequence: CASSSDRRGTQYF.

The J gene is TRBJ1-5, the V gene TRBV28; 7 bases are shared with TRBD1. In germline, CDR1 is MDHEN, CDR2 SYDVKM. With 5 bases clipped from V and 5 bases from J, the junction kept 6 bases outside the gene matches. CDR3 length: 14 amino acids. CDR3 amino acids: CASSVQGIDQPQHF. The CDR3 DNA reads TGTGCCAGCAGTGTACAGGGGATTGATCAGCCCCAGCATTTT.

This CDR3 is CASSGTNVEYF. In DNA form, the CDR3 reads TGTGCCAGCAGTGGAACTAACGTCGAGTACTTC. V gene TRBV6-1 combines with J gene TRBJ2-7, with D unclear. Germline V gene lookup returns CDR1 MNHNS and CDR2 SASEGT. V lost 4 bases, J lost 11 bases, and 12 bases lay in between. The CDR3 totals 11 residues.

The CDR3 nucleotides read TGCGCCAGCAGCTCCGGGACTAGCGGTGCCTTTGATGAGCAGTTCTTC. It specifies CASSSGTSGAFDEQFF. The chain joins TRBV5-1 to TRBJ2-1, with 11 bases identical to TRBD2. The V and J ends lost 3 bases and 8 bases, in that order; junction bases with no gene match: 10. Germline CDR1 is SGHRS and CDR2 is YFSETQ. The CDR3 length is 16 residues.

The V gene is TRBV11-2, the J gene TRBJ2-7; D might be TRBD2 (7 bases). There are 17 residues in the CDR3. V gave up 5 bases and J gave up 4 bases, with 24 bases separating them. Germline V gene data show CDR1 as SGHAT and CDR2 as FQNNGV. CDR3: CASSRGLGRERRYEQYF. The CDR3 DNA is TGTGCCAGCAGCCGGGGGCTGGGGCGGGAGAGAAGGTACGAGCAGTACTTC.

Only one count was recorded for this clone. J is TRBJ2-3 and V is TRBV7-8; the D is unclear. CDR1 and CDR2 from the germline V gene are SGHVS and FQNEAQ. The CDR3 runs 12 residues. Trimming took 5 bases from V and 6 from J, leaving 9 bases between them. CDR3 in amino acids: CASSPGGDTQYF. The CDR3 region has the DNA TGTGCCAGCAGCCCCGGTGGGGATACGCAGTATTTT.

The chain links TRBV11-2 to TRBJ2-3; perhaps TRBD1 as D (6 bases). The CDR3 length is 15 residues. Trimming took off 3 bases at V and 1 base at J, with 11 bases between the two ends. The germline V gene encodes CDR1 SGHAT and CDR2 FQNNGV. The CDR3 nucleotides are TGTGCCAGCAGCTTCGGAAGACAGGGCACAGATACGCAGTATTTT. This codes for CASSFGRQGTDTQYF.

The chain employs TRBV7-9 and TRBJ1-4; 7 bases map to TRBD1. Germline V gene data show CDR1 as SEHNR and CDR2 as FQNEAQ (reference sequence). This CDR3 is built from 15 residues. The trim removed 4 bases at V and 4 bases at J, leaving 6 bases unmatched. The CDR3 sequence: CASSSWTGSNEKLFF. In DNA form, the CDR3 reads TGTGCCAGCAGCTCATGGACAGGCAGTAATGAAAAACTGTTTTTT.